The rows below give T cell receptor beta chains drawn from one sample of a study of long-term antiretroviral therapy in people with HIV. Produced via immunoSEQ multiplex PCR; TCRdb's table is partial and in-frame only. The data hold around 13,000 clones, with roughly 80% observed a single time. The starting material was unsorted PBMCs, obtained 3.2 years before starting antiretroviral therapy. These receptor sequences come from a man between 35 and 55 years old with HIV. CDR3s include the opening cysteine and the closing phenylalanine or tryptophan. A D gene is named only where the DNA matches it firmly. Clone size is stated in some rows and not others, as once, few, many or a class when expanded.

d_call	cdr3_length	v_call	clone_size	j_call	cdr3_nt	cdr3_aa
.	14	TRBV18	.	TRBJ2-7	TGTGCCAGCTCACCAGGGCGGCAGGGCTACGAGCAGTACTTC	CASSPGRQGYEQYF
.	13	TRBV9	.	TRBJ1-1	TGTGCCAGCAGCGTAAGGGGCGGCACTGAAGCTTTCTTT	CASSVRGGTEAFF
.	15	TRBV6-5	.	TRBJ2-2	TGTGCCAGCGGCCAAAACCCCGCGGTGGCCGGGGAGCTGTTTTTT	CASGQNPAVAGELFF
.	19	TRBV5-6	once	TRBJ1-5	TGTGCCAGCAGCCCCGGTTGGGGCTCTACAGGGATTAGCAATCAGCCCCAGCATTTT	CASSPGWGSTGISNQPQHF
TRBD1	15	TRBV19	.	TRBJ2-7	TGTGCCAGTAGTAGAGAACCGGGACAGTCGTACGAGCAGTACTTC	CASSREPGQSYEQYF
.	14	TRBV19	.	TRBJ2-5	TGTGCCAGTAGCCCTACTTGGGGGATGGAGACCCAGTACTTC	CASSPTWGMETQYF
TRBD2	13	TRBV7-9	.	TRBJ2-1	TGTGCCAGCAGCCCGACTAGCGGGGGGCTGCAGTTCTTC	CASSPTSGGLQFF
.	13	TRBV7-3	.	TRBJ2-3	TGTGCCAGCAGCTTTAAGGGATTGGATACGCAGTATTTT	CASSFKGLDTQYF
.	13	TRBV11-3	.	TRBJ2-7	TGTGCCAGCAGCTTAGATCAAGGTGACGAGCAGTACTTC	CASSLDQGDEQYF
.	13	TRBV27	.	TRBJ1-2	TGTGCCAGCAGTTCGCTAGGTCTCTATGGCTACACCTTC	CASSSLGLYGYTF
TRBD2	15	TRBV12-5	.	TRBJ2-3	TGTGCTAGTGGTTTGGGGACTAGTAGCACAGATACGCAGTATTTT	CASGLGTSSTDTQYF
TRBD1	15	TRBV19	medium-sized	TRBJ2-1	TGTGCCAGTAGTATAGTAACAGGGGCTTACAATGAGCAGTTCTTC	CASSIVTGAYNEQFF
.	14	TRBV4-2	few	TRBJ1-5	TGTGCCAGCAGCCCCGGATGGCAAAATCAGCCCCAGCATTTT	CASSPGWQNQPQHF
TRBD2	17	TRBV19	once	TRBJ2-2	TGTGCCAGTAGTATTGGACTAGCGGGGGGTCGGACCGGGGAGCTGTTTTTT	CASSIGLAGGRTGELFF
.	13	TRBV27	few	TRBJ1-2	TGTGCCAGCAGTTTCACAGCCCACTATGGCTACACCTTC	CASSFTAHYGYTF
.	16	TRBV28	.	TRBJ2-7	TGTGCCAGCAGTTCGGCCACAGTGACGGAGACCTACGAGCAGTACTTC	CASSSATVTETYEQYF
.	15	TRBV5-6	.	TRBJ1-2	TGTGCCAGCAGCACCCACGGGGCCCAATTCTATGGCTACACCTTC	CASSTHGAQFYGYTF
.	16	TRBV6-6	.	TRBJ1-2	TGTGCCAGCAGTTACCCCTCTATCGGAGGGGACTATGGCTACACCTTC	CASSYPSIGGDYGYTF
.	13	TRBV6-1	.	TRBJ1-2	TGTGCCAGCAGTGAATCGTCAGAGGCTCGTGGCACCTTC	CASSESSEARGTF
TRBD1	12	TRBV19	.	TRBJ2-3	TGTGCCAGTCGGGACAGGACAGATACGCAGTATTTT	CASRDRTDTQYF
.	13	TRBV2	.	TRBJ1-2	TGTGCCAGCAGAGGGCCATTTAACTATGGCTACACCTTC	CASRGPFNYGYTF
TRBD1	15	TRBV2	.	TRBJ1-2	TGTGCCAGCAGTGGGGGACAGGGGGCTTTATATGGCTACACCTTC	CASSGGQGALYGYTF
TRBD1	13	TRBV25-1	.	TRBJ1-1	TGTGCCAGCACCGGACAGGGAGGGACTGAAGCTTTCTTT	CASTGQGGTEAFF
.	16	TRBV18	.	TRBJ1-6	TGTGCCAGCTCACCCGACAGCCCACGCTATAATTCACCCCTCCACTTT	CASSPDSPRYNSPLHF
.	13	TRBV19	few	TRBJ2-1	TGTGCCAGTAGCCTGACTAGGCACAATGAGCAGTTCTTC	CASSLTRHNEQFF
.	13	TRBV10-3	once	TRBJ2-7	TGTGCCAGCTGGGACCCTGTCTCCTACGAGCAGTACTTC	CASWDPVSYEQYF
TRBD1	15	TRBV7-2	.	TRBJ1-4	TGTGCCAGCAGCTTAGGGGGACAGAGAAATGAAAAACTGTTTTTT	CASSLGGQRNEKLFF
TRBD1	15	TRBV5-1	.	TRBJ1-2	TGCGCCAGCAGCGCAGAAGGGGGCCCAAGCTATGGCTACACCTTC	CASSAEGGPSYGYTF
.	14	TRBV7-9	.	TRBJ1-2	TGTGCCAGCAGCTGGAAAGAGAGATCCTATGGCTACACCTTC	CASSWKERSYGYTF
TRBD2	15	TRBV7-9	.	TRBJ2-5	TGTGCCAGCAGCCCCCGGGCCACGGGAGGGGAGACCCAGTACTTC	CASSPRATGGETQYF
.	13	TRBV7-9	.	TRBJ1-1	TGTGCCAGCAGCTCGTCTATGAACACTGAAGCTTTCTTT	CASSSSMNTEAFF
.	14	TRBV5-1	.	TRBJ2-5	TGCGCCAGCAGCTTGGATGCGGGCGGAGGGACCCAGTACTTC	CASSLDAGGGTQYF
.	12	TRBV7-8	.	TRBJ1-1	TGTGCCAGCAGCCCCTTCCCAGCCGAAGCTTTCTTT	CASSPFPAEAFF
.	15	TRBV7-6	.	TRBJ2-2	TGTGCCAGCAGCTTAGGGGGGGGGCCAGCCGGGGAGCTGTTTTTT	CASSLGGGPAGELFF
TRBD1	15	TRBV6-7	.	TRBJ2-7	TGTGCCAGCAGTTACACCCGACAGGGCATCTACGAGCAGTACTTC	CASSYTRQGIYEQYF
TRBD1	13	TRBV2	.	TRBJ1-2	TGTGCCAGCAGGGACAGGGGAATCTATGGCTACACCTTC	CASRDRGIYGYTF
.	14	TRBV12-5	.	TRBJ1-3	TGTGCTAGTGGTTTGTCTAGCTCTGGAAACACCATATATTTT	CASGLSSSGNTIYF
TRBD2	17	TRBV18	.	TRBJ2-1	TGTGCCAGCTCACCCCTTAGCGGGGTAAGCTCCTACAATGAGCAGTTCTTC	CASSPLSGVSSYNEQFF
.	12	TRBV10-3	.	TRBJ2-7	TGTGCCATCGATCTCGAATCGGGGGAGCAGTACTTC	CAIDLESGEQYF
.	14	TRBV29-1	.	TRBJ1-4	TGCAGCGTTGACTCCCCCGGAGGTGGTGAAAAACTGTTTTTT	CSVDSPGGGEKLFF
TRBD2	14	TRBV7-3	.	TRBJ2-1	TGTGCCAGCAGCGAGAGCGGGGGGCGCAATGAGCAGTTCTTC	CASSESGGRNEQFF
.	11	TRBV13	.	TRBJ1-1	TGTGCCAGCAGGGACAACACTGAAGCTTTCTTT	CASRDNTEAFF
.	11	TRBV7-9	.	TRBJ1-1	TGTGCCAGCGGGACTTGGGGAGAAGCTTTCTTT	CASGTWGEAFF
TRBD2	15	TRBV7-2	.	TRBJ2-1	TGTGCCAGCAGCTTATTCGGGACTAGCGGCAATGAGCAGTTCTTC	CASSLFGTSGNEQFF
.	14	TRBV6-1	.	TRBJ2-2	TGTGCCAGCAGTGGAGGGCATTACACCGGGGAGCTGTTTTTT	CASSGGHYTGELFF
.	12	TRBV6-5	.	TRBJ2-5	TGTGCCAGCGGTCCAGGGCTAGAGACCCAGTACTTC	CASGPGLETQYF
.	15	TRBV11-2	.	TRBJ2-7	TGTGCCAGCAGCTTAGGGCCCGGGGGAACCTACGAGCAGTACTTC	CASSLGPGGTYEQYF
TRBD2	14	TRBV18	.	TRBJ2-7	TGTGCCAGCTCACCGCAGCGGGGGGACTACGAGCAGTACTTC	CASSPQRGDYEQYF
TRBD1	13	TRBV19	.	TRBJ2-7	TGTGCCAGTAGTCCGGACAGGGTTGAGAAGCAGTACTTC	CASSPDRVEKQYF
.	13	TRBV6-5	.	TRBJ1-6	TGTGCCAGCAGTTACGGCCTGGATTCACCCCTCCACTTT	CASSYGLDSPLHF
.	14	TRBV10-2	.	TRBJ1-2	TGCGCCAGCAGTCACCTCCGGGCCCGGGGGGGCTACACCTTC	CASSHLRARGGYTF
.	15	TRBV6-1	.	TRBJ2-7	TGTGCCAGCGGCTTCGGGGGCCTCCTCTCCTACGAGCAGTACTTC	CASGFGGLLSYEQYF
.	14	TRBV19	.	TRBJ1-5	TGTGCCAGTAGTATTGGAGAAATTAATCAGCCCCAGCATTTT	CASSIGEINQPQHF
.	16	TRBV27	.	TRBJ2-7	TGTGCCAGCAGTTTATCGTTGGGCGAGATCTCCTACGAGCAGTACTTC	CASSLSLGEISYEQYF
.	13	TRBV15	.	TRBJ2-7	TGTGCCACCAGCAGAGAAGTTAGGTACGAGCAGTACTTC	CATSREVRYEQYF